This T cell receptor beta chain was identified during a study of siplizumab effects on memory and regulatory T cells (dated by TCRdb to between 2018 and 2020). With respect to the entire study: The study examined how the anti-CD2 antibody siplizumab affects alloreactive T-cell subsets in allogeneic mixed lymphocyte reactions built from human PBMCs.

Sorted unstimulated T cells and proliferating T cells recovered from mixed lymphocyte reactions underwent TCRbeta CDR3 sequencing. Fresh whole blood from roughly 10 HLA-typed healthy donors was used to isolate PBMCs. Library construction relied on the immunoSEQ multiplex PCR assay. Approximately 100,000 TCR templates per sample were assayed on the deep sequencing platform. Genomic DNA extracted from sorted T cells was used for TCRbeta CDR3 sequencing. Per the source publication's procedure: The R programming language was used for clonal analysis of the TCRbeta CDR3 data. Alloreactive CD4+ and CD8+ clones were defined by comparing unstimulated samples with post-reaction CFSE-low samples. Regulatory or non-regulatory origin was assigned to alloreactive CD4+ clones by matching of sequences to sorted unstimulated Treg and non-Treg repertoires. TCRdb retrieved this table from immuneACCESS and kept in-frame rearrangements only. Not all clones are present; in checked studies, unresolved V genes account for under half, and no reason is known for the remainder. Clone size and the V and J calls come from that table; the DNA yielded D and trimming. The sample contains 70,000 or so clones, around 90% of them found a single time. Around 29% of the sample comes from the top ten.

CDR1 and CDR2 (MNHEY, SMNVEV) derive from the germline V gene (reference sequence). Unmatched junction bases come to 12, with V trimmed by 6 bases and J by 4 bases. CDR3 length: 17 amino acids, cysteine to phenylalanine. CDR3 DNA is the only sequence kept; it has 51 bases, read in frame from the first base. Of note for this clone: Its antigen is currently not known. Within one base of it there is no much larger clone, and no base qualities were kept.

Results and caveats for the whole study, not just this receptor: No functional confirmation was obtained for the suppressive function of proliferating Tregs from siplizumab cultures. Among mappable alloreactive CD4+ clones, an average Treg-derived fraction of approximately 73% was observed with siplizumab, compared with roughly 25% in control reactions. Sequences below about 10^-5 frequency were poorly captured, so only a minor fraction of alloreactive clones could be mapped to unstimulated subsets. Siplizumab significantly reduced the cumulative frequency of alloreactive sequences traceable to unstimulated CD4+ memory T cells. Compared with memory T cells, unstimulated naive T cells appeared more diverse, and naive cells seemed to make a substantial contribution to the alloresponse. Roughly 80-95% of proliferating CD4+ or CD8+ clones could not be assigned a naive or memory phenotype.

The sequence joins TRBV27 to TRBJ2-1; 10 junctional bases match TRBD2. This receptor was taken from a human donor in good health. Sequencing was carried out using CD8+ T cells sorted from blood. The nucleotide sequence is TGTGCCAGCAGGGACCTAGCGGGAGTTTATCCTTACAATGAGCAGTTCTTC. This is translated as CASRDLAGVYPYNEQFF.